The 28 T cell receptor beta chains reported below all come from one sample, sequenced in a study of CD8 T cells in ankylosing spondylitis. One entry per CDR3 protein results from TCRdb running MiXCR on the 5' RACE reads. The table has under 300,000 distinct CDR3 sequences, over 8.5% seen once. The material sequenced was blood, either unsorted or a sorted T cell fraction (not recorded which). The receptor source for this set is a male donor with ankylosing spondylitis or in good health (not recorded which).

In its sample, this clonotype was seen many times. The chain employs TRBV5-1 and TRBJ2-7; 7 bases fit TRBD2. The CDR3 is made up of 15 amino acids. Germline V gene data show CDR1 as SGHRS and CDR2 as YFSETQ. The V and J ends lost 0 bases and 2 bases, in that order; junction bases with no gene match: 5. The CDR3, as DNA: TGCGCCAGCAGCTTGGGGTCTAGCGGTACCTACGAGCAGTACTTC. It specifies CASSLGSSGTYEQYF. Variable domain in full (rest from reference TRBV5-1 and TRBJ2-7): KAGVTQTPRYLIKTRGQQVTLSCSPISGHRSVSWYQQTPGQGLQFLFEYFSETQRNKGNFPGRFSGRQFSNSRSEMNVSTLELGDSALYLCASSLGSSGTYEQYFGPGTRLTVT.

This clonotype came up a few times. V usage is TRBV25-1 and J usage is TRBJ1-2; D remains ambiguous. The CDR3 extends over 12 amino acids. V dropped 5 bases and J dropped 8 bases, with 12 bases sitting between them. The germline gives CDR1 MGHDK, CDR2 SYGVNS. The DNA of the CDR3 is TGTGCCAGCAGTCCCGATCCGGGCGGCTACACCTTC. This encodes CASSPDPGGYTF.

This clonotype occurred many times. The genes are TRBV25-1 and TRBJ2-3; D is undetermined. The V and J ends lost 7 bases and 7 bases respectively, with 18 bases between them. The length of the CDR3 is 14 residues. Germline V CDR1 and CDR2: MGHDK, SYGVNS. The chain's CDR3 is CASNTGSSTHTQYF. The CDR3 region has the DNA TGTGCCAGCAACACGGGTAGTTCGACTCATACGCAGTATTTT.

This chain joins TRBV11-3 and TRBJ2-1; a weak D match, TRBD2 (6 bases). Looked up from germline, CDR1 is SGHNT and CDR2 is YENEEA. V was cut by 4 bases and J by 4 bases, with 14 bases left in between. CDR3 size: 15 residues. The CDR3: CASSSGPGEYNEQFF. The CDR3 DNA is TGTGCCAGCAGCTCGGGTCCGGGGGAATACAATGAGCAGTTCTTC. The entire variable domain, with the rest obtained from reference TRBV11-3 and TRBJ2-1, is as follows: EAGVVQSPRYKIIEKKQPVAFWCNPISGHNTLYWYLQNLGQGPELLIRYENEEAVDDSQLPKDRFSAERLKGVDSTLKIQPAELGDSAVYLCASSSGPGEYNEQFFGPGTRLTVL.

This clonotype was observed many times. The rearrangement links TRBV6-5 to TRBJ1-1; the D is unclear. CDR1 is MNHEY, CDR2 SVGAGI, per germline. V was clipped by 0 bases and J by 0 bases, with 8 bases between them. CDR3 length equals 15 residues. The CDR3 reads CASSYSIRVNTEAFF. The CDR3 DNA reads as TGTGCCAGCAGTTACTCGATCCGAGTGAACACTGAAGCTTTCTTT.

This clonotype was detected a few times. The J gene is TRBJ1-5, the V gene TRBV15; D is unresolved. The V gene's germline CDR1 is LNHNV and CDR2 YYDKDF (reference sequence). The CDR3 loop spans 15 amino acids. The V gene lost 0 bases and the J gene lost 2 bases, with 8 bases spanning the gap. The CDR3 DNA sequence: TGTGCCACCAGCAGAGACAGGTTTGGCAATCAGCCCCAGCATTTT. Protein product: CATSRDRFGNQPQHF.

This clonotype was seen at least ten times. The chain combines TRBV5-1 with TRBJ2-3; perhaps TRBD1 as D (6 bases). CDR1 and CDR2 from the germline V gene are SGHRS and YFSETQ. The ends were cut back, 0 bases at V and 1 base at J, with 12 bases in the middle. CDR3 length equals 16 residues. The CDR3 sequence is CASSLEARGGTDTQYF. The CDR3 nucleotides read TGCGCCAGCAGCTTGGAGGCCAGGGGAGGCACAGATACGCAGTATTTT.

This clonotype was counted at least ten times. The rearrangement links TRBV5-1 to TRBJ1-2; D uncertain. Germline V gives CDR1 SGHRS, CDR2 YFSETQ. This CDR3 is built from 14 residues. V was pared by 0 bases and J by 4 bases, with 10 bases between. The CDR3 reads CASSLDVSGYGYTF. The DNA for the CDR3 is TGCGCCAGCAGCTTGGATGTCAGTGGCTATGGCTACACCTTC.

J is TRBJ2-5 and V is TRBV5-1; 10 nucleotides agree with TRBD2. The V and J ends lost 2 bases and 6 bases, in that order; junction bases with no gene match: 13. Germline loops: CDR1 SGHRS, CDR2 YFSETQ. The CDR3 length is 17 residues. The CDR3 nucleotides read TGCGCCAGCAGCTTTCACGGGACTAGCGAGGGGACGAAGACCCAGTACTTC. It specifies CASSFHGTSEGTKTQYF.

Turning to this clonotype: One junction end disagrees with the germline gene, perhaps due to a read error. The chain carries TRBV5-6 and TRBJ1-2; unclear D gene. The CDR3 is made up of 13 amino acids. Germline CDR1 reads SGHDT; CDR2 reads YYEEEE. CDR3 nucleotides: TGTGCCAGCACCTTGATACTGGACTATGGCTACACCTTC. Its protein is CASTLILDYGYTF.

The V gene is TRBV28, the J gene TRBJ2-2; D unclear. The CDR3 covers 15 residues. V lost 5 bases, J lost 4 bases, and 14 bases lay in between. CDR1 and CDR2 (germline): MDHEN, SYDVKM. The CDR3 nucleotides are TGTGCCAGCAGTCCAGGCCCGGCAGCCACCGGGGAGCTGTTTTTT. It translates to CASSPGPAATGELFF.

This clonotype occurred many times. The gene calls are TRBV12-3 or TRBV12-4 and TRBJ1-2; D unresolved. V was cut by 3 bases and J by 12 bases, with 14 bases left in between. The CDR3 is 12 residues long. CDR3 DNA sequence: TGTGCCAGCAGTTTTTGGCAGCGGCCCAACACCTTC. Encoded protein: CASSFWQRPNTF.

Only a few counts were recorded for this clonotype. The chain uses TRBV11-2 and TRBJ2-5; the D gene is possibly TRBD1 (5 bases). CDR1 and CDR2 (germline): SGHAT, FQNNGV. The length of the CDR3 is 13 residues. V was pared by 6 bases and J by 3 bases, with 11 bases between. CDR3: CASRYTGEETQYF. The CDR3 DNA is TGTGCCAGCAGGTATACAGGAGAAGAGACCCAGTACTTC.

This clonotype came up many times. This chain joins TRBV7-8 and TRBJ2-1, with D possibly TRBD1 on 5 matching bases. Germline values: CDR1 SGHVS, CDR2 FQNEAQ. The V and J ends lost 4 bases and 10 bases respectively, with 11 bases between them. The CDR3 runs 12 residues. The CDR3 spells CASSYQGLEQFF. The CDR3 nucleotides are TGTGCCAGCAGCTACCAGGGCTTGGAGCAGTTCTTC.

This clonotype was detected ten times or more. CDR3 residues: CASSFLSGTDTQYF. CDR3 DNA: TGTGCCAGCAGTTTTCTCAGCGGCACAGATACGCAGTATTTT. This chain connects TRBV27 to TRBJ2-3; D gene uncertain. The CDR3 totals 14 residues. Per germline, CDR1 MNHEY and CDR2 SMNVEV (reference sequence). V was trimmed by 3 bases and J by 1 base, leaving 8 bases between them.

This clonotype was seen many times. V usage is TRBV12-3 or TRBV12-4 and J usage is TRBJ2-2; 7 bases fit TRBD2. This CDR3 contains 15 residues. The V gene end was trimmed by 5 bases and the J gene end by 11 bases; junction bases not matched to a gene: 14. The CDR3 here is CASSPAMRGFGELFF. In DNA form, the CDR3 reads TGTGCCAGCAGTCCGGCAATGCGGGGGTTCGGAGAGCTGTTTTTT.

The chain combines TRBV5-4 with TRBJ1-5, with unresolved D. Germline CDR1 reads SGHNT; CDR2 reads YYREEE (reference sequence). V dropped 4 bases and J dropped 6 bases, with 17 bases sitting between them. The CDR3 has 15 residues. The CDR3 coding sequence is TGTGCCAGCAGCCAGAGCCCTCTCCGGGGTCAGCCCCAGCATTTT. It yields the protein CASSQSPLRGQPQHF.

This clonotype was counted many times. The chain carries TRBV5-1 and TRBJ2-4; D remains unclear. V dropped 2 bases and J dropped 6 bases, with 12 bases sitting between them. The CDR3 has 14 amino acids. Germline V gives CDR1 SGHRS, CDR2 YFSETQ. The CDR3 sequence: CASSFGTARNIQYF. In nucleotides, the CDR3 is TGCGCCAGCAGCTTTGGCACGGCGCGAAACATTCAGTACTTC.

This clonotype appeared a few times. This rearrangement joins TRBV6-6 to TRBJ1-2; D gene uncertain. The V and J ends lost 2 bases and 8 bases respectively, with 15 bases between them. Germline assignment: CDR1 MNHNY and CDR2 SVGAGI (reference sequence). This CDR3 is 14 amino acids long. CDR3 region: CASSYAREEFGYTF. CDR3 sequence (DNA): TGTGCCAGCAGTTACGCGAGGGAGGAGTTCGGCTACACCTTC.

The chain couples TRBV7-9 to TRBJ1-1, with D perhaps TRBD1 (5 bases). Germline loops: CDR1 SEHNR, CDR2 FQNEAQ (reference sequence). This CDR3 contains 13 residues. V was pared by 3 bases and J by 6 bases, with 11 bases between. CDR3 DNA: TGTGCCAGCAGCTTTTACGGGGGGGCTGAAGCTTTCTTT. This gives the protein CASSFYGGAEAFF. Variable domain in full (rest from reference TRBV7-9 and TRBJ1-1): DTGVSQNPRHKITKRGQNVTFRCDPISEHNRLYWYRQTLGQGPEFLTYFQNEAQLEKSRLLSDRFSAERPKGSFSTLEIQRTEQGDSAMYLCASSFYGGAEAFFGQGTRLTVV.

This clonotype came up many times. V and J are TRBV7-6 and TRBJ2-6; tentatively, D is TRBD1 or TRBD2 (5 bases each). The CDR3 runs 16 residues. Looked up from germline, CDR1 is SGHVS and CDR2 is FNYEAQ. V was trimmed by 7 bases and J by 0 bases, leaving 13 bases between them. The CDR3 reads CASTNIGGSGANVLTF. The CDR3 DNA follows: TGTGCCAGCACCAATATTGGGGGCTCTGGGGCCAACGTCCTGACTTTC.

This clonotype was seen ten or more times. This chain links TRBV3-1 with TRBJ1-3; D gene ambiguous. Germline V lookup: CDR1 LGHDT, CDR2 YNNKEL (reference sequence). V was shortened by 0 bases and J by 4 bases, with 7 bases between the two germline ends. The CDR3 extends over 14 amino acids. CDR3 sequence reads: CASSQDVRGNTIYF. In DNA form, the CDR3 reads TGTGCCAGCAGCCAAGATGTACGAGGAAACACCATATATTTT.

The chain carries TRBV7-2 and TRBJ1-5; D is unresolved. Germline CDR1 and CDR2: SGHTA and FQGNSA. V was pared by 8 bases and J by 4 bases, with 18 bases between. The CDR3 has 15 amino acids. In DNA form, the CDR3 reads TGTGCCAGCTCGTCCGGGCCCTTGAGGAATCAGCCCCAGCATTTT. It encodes CASSSGPLRNQPQHF.

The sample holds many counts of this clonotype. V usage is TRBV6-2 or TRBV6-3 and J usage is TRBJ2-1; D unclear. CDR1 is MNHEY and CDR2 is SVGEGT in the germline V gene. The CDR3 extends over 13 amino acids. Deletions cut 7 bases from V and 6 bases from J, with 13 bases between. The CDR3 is CASTNLLLNEQFF. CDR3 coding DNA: TGTGCCAGCACCAACCTACTTCTCAATGAGCAGTTCTTC.

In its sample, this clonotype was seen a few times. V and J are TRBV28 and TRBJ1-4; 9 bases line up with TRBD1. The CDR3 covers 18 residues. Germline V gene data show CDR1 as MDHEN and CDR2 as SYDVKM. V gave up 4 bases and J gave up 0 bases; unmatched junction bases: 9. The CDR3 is CASSSLDRGLATNEKLFF. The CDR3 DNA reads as TGTGCCAGCAGTTCACTGGACAGGGGTCTTGCAACTAATGAAAAACTGTTTTTT.

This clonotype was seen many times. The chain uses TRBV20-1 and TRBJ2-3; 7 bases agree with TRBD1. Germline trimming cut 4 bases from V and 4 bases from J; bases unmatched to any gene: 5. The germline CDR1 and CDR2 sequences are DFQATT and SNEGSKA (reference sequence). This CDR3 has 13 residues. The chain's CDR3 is CSATQGPPDTQYF. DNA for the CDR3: TGCAGTGCTACACAGGGGCCTCCAGATACGCAGTATTTT.

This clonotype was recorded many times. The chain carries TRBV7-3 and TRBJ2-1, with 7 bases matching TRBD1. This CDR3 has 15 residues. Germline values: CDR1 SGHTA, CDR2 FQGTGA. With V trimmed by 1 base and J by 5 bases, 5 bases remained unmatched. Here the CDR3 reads CASSLRQGLDNEQFF. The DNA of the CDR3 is TGTGCCAGCAGCTTAAGACAGGGTCTCGACAATGAGCAGTTCTTC.

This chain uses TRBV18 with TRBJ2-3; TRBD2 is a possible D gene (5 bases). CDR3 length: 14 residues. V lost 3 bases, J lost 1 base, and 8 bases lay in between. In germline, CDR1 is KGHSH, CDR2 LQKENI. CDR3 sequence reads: CASSPPEGTDTQYF. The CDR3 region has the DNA TGTGCCAGCTCACCCCCGGAGGGCACAGATACGCAGTATTTT.